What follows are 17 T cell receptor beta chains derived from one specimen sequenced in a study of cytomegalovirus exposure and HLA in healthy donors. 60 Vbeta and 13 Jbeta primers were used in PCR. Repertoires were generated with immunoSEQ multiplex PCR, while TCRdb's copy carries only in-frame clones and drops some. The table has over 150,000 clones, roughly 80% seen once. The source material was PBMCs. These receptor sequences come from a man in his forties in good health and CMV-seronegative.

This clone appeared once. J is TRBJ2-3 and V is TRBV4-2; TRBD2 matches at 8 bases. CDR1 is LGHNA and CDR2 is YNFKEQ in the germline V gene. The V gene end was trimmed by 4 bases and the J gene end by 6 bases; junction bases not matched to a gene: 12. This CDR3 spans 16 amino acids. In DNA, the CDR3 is TGTGCCAGCAGCCCCCACGCAGCGGGGGTTTTGGATACGCAGTATTTT. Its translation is CASSPHAAGVLDTQYF.

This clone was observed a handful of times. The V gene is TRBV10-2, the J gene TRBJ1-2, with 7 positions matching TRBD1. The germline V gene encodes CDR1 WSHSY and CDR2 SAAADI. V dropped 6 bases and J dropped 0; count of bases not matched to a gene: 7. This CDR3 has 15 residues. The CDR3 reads CASSLTGTANYGYTF. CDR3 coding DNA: TGCGCCAGCAGCTTAACCGGGACAGCTAACTATGGCTACACCTTC.

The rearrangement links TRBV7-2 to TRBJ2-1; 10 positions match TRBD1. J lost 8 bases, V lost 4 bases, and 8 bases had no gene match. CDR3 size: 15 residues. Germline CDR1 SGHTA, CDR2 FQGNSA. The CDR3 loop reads CASSWAGQGTYEQFF. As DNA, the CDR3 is TGTGCCAGCAGCTGGGCGGGACAGGGGACTTATGAGCAGTTCTTC.

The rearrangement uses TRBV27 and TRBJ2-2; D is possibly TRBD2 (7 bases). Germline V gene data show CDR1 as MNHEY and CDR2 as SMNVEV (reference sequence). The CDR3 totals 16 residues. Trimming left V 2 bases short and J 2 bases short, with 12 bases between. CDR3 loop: CASSLLGGQNTGELFF. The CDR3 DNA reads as TGTGCCAGCAGTTTACTGGGGGGGCAAAACACCGGGGAGCTGTTTTTT.

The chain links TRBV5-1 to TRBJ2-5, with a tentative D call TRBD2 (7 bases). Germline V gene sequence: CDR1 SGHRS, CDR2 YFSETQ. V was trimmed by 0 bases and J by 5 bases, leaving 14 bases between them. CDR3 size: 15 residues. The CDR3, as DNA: TGCGCCAGCAGCTTGGTCGGGGGGCCGAGGGAGACCCAGTACTTC. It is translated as CASSLVGGPRETQYF. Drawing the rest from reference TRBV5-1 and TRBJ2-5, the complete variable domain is KAGVTQTPRYLIKTRGQQVTLSCSPISGHRSVSWYQQTPGQGLQFLFEYFSETQRNKGNFPGRFSGRQFSNSRSEMNVSTLELGDSALYLCASSLVGGPRETQYFGPGTRLLVL.

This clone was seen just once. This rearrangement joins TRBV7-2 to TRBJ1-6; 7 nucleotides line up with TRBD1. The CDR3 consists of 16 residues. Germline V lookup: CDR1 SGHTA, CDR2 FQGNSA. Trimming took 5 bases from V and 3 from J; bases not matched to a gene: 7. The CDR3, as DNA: TGTGCCAGCAGCACCCGACAGGGAGGCTATAATTCACCCCTCCACTTT. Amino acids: CASSTRQGGYNSPLHF.

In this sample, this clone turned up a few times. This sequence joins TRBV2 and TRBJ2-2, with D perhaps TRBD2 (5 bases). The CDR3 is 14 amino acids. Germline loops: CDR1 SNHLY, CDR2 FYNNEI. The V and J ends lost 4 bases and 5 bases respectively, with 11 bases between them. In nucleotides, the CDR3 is TGTGCCAGCAGTGGTGCGGGCGGGACCGGGGAGCTGTTTTTT. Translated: CASSGAGGTGELFF. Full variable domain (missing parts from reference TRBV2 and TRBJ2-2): EPEVTQTPSHQVTQMGQEVILRCVPISNHLYFYWYRQILGQKVEFLVSFYNNEISEKSEIFDDQFSVERPDGSNFTLKIRSTKLEDSAMYFCASSGAGGTGELFFGEGSRLTVL.

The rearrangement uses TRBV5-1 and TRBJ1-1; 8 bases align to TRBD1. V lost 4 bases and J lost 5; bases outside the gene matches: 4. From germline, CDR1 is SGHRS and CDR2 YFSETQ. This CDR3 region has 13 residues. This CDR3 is CASSVWTGTEAFF. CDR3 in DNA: TGCGCCAGCAGCGTATGGACAGGGACTGAAGCTTTCTTT.

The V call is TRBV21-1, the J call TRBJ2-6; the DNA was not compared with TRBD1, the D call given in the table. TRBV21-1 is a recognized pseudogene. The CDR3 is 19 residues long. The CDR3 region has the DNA TGTGCCAGCAGCAAAGCCTGGGACACCAAATACTCTGGGGCCAACGTCCTGACTTTC. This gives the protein CASSKAWDTKYSGANVLTF.

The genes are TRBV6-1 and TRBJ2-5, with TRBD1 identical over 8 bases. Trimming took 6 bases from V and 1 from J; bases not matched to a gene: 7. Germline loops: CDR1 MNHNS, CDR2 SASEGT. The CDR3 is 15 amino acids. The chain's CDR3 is CASRADRGSQETQYF. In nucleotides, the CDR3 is TGTGCCAGCAGGGCAGACAGGGGTTCCCAAGAGACCCAGTACTTC.

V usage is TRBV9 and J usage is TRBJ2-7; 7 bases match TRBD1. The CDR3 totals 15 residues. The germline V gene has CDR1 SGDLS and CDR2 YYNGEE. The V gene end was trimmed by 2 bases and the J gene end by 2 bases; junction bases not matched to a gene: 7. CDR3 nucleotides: TGTGCCAGCAGCGTGGCAGGGACAGAAGCCTACGAGCAGTACTTC. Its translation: CASSVAGTEAYEQYF.

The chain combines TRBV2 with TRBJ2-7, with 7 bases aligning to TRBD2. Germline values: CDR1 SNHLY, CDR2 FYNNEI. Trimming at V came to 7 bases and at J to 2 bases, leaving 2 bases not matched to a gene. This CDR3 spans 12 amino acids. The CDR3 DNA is TGTGCCAGCAAAGGACTAGCCTACGAGCAGTACTTC. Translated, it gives CASKGLAYEQYF.

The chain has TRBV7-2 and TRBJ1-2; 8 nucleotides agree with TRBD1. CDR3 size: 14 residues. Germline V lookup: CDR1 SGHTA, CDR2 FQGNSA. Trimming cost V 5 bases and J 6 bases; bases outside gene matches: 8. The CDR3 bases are TGTGCCAGCAGCCGCGCAGGGGGCGGGAATGGCTACACCTTC. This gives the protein CASSRAGGGNGYTF.

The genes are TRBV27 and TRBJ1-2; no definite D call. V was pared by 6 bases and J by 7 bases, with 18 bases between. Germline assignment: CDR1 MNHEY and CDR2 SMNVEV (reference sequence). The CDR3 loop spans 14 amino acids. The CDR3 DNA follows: TGTGCCAGCAGCGCGCGGGGTGGAAGTGCTGGCTACACCTTC. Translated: CASSARGGSAGYTF.

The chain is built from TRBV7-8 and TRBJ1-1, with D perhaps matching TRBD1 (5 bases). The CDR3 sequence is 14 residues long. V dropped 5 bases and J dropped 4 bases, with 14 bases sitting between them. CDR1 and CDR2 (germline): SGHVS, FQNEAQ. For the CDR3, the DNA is TGTGCCAGCAGCCCCCTGGGGCTGGGCACTGAAGCTTTCTTT. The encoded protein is CASSPLGLGTEAFF.

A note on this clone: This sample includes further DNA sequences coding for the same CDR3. The CDR3 is CASRQGSTYEQYF. DNA of the CDR3: TGCGCCAGCAGGCAGGGGTCGACCTACGAGCAGTACTTC. The V and J genes are TRBV5-1 and TRBJ2-7, with D perhaps matching TRBD1 (6 bases). CDR3 length: 13 residues. Germline CDR1 is SGHRS and CDR2 is YFSETQ. The ends were cut back, 5 bases at V and 2 bases at J, with 11 bases in the middle.

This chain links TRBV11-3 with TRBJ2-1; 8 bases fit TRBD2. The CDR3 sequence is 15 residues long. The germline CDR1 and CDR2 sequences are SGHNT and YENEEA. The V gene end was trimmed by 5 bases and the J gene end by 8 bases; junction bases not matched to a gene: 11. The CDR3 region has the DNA TGTGCCAGCAGCAAAAAGCGGGGGAAAAGGGATGAGCAGTTCTTC. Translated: CASSKKRGKRDEQFF.